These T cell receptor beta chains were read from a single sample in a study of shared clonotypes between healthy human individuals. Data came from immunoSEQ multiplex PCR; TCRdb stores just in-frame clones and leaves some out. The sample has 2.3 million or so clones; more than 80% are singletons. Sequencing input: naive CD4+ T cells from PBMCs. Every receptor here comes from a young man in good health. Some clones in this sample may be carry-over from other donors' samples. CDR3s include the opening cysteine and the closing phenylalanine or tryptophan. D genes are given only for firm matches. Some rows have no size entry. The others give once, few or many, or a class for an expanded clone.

cdr3_aa: CASSVQINYGYTF
cdr3_nt: TGTGCCAGCAGTGTACAGATTAACTATGGCTACACCTTC
v_call: TRBV6-6
clone_size: .
d_call: .
j_call: TRBJ1-2

cdr3_aa: CASSLEGTSYEQYF
cdr3_nt: TGCGCCAGCAGCTTGGAGGGTACCTCCTACGAGCAGTACTTC
v_call: TRBV5-1
clone_size: .
d_call: .
j_call: TRBJ2-7

cdr3_aa: CASSHNPTGTPTYEQYF
cdr3_nt: TGCGCCAGCAGCCATAACCCTACCGGGACGCCGACCTACGAGCAGTACTTC
v_call: TRBV5-1
clone_size: .
d_call: .
j_call: TRBJ2-7

cdr3_aa: CASSMWGLREKLFF
cdr3_nt: TGTGCCAGCAGTATGTGGGGGCTACGAGAAAAACTGTTTTTT
v_call: TRBV21-1
clone_size: .
d_call: .
j_call: TRBJ1-4

cdr3_aa: CASSLSAGGLGKNIQYF
cdr3_nt: TGTGCCAGCAGTTTGTCGGCAGGGGGGTTGGGCAAAAACATTCAGTACTTC
v_call: TRBV28
clone_size: .
d_call: .
j_call: TRBJ2-4

cdr3_aa: CASSSGEGSYNEQFF
cdr3_nt: TGTGCCAGCTCAAGTGGAGAAGGCTCCTACAATGAGCAGTTCTTC
v_call: TRBV18
clone_size: .
d_call: .
j_call: TRBJ2-1

cdr3_aa: CASSLAVSGANVLTF
cdr3_nt: TGCGCCAGCAGCTTGGCCGTCTCTGGGGCCAACGTCCTGACTTTC
v_call: TRBV5-1
clone_size: few
d_call: .
j_call: TRBJ2-6

cdr3_aa: CASSRESALREQYF
cdr3_nt: TGCGCCAGCAGCAGGGAGTCAGCCCTCCGGGAGCAGTACTTC
v_call: TRBV5-1
clone_size: .
d_call: .
j_call: TRBJ2-7

cdr3_aa: CASSIRQGAGYEQYF
cdr3_nt: TGCGCCAGCAGCATCCGACAGGGGGCAGGCTACGAGCAGTACTTC
v_call: TRBV5-1
clone_size: .
d_call: TRBD1
j_call: TRBJ2-7

cdr3_aa: CASSPRPAASAPEAFF
cdr3_nt: TGTGCCAGCAGCCCCCGGCCGGCTGCCAGTGCGCCTGAAGCTTTCTTT
v_call: TRBV7-8
clone_size: .
d_call: .
j_call: TRBJ1-1

cdr3_aa: CASSGGLAGKVRYF
cdr3_nt: TGTGCCAGCAGCGGGGGACTAGCGGGAAAGGTTCGGTACTTC
v_call: TRBV5-4
clone_size: .
d_call: TRBD2
j_call: TRBJ2-7

cdr3_aa: CASRLNSGNTIYF
cdr3_nt: TGTGCCAGCAGGCTGAACTCTGGAAACACCATATATTTT
v_call: TRBV2
clone_size: .
d_call: .
j_call: TRBJ1-3

cdr3_aa: CASSGRTSGSYEQYF
cdr3_nt: TGTGCCAGCAGCGGGAGGACTAGCGGCTCCTACGAGCAGTACTTC
v_call: TRBV9
clone_size: .
d_call: TRBD2
j_call: TRBJ2-7

cdr3_aa: CASSPPPGSYGYTF
cdr3_nt: TGTGCCAGCAGCCCCCCCCCAGGGAGCTATGGCTACACCTTC
v_call: TRBV9
clone_size: .
d_call: .
j_call: TRBJ1-2

cdr3_aa: CASSVDRPNTEAFF
cdr3_nt: TGCGCCAGCAGCGTTGACAGGCCCAACACTGAAGCTTTCTTT
v_call: TRBV5-1
clone_size: few
d_call: .
j_call: TRBJ1-1

cdr3_aa: CASSAQGIHYGYTF
cdr3_nt: TGTGCCAGCAGTGCACAGGGGATCCACTATGGCTACACCTTC
v_call: TRBV28
clone_size: .
d_call: TRBD1
j_call: TRBJ1-2

cdr3_aa: CASSPRRDRLYEQYF
cdr3_nt: TGTGCCAGCAGCCCCAGACGGGACAGGCTATACGAGCAGTACTTC
v_call: TRBV5-4
clone_size: .
d_call: TRBD1
j_call: TRBJ2-7

cdr3_aa: CASSLGGNYGYTF
cdr3_nt: TGTGCCAGCAGCTTAGGGGGGAACTATGGCTACACCTTC
v_call: TRBV7-3
clone_size: .
d_call: .
j_call: TRBJ1-2

cdr3_aa: CASSASPETYEQYF
cdr3_nt: TGTGCCAGCAGCGCGTCTCCGGAGACCTACGAGCAGTACTTC
v_call: TRBV9
clone_size: .
d_call: .
j_call: TRBJ2-7

cdr3_aa: CASSPTGANQPQHF
cdr3_nt: TGCGCCAGCAGCCCTACTGGGGCAAATCAGCCCCAGCATTTT
v_call: TRBV5-1
clone_size: .
d_call: .
j_call: TRBJ1-5

cdr3_aa: CASRAGTDTQYF
cdr3_nt: TGTGCCAGCAGAGCTGGGACAGATACGCAGTATTTT
v_call: TRBV5-4
clone_size: .
d_call: .
j_call: TRBJ2-3

cdr3_aa: CASISGGRNTEAFF
cdr3_nt: TGTGCCAGCATTAGTGGGGGCAGGAACACTGAAGCTTTCTTT
v_call: TRBV27
clone_size: .
d_call: .
j_call: TRBJ1-1

cdr3_aa: CASSRQESGNTIYF
cdr3_nt: TGTGCCAGCAGCCGCCAGGAATCTGGAAACACCATATATTTT
v_call: TRBV7-9
clone_size: .
d_call: .
j_call: TRBJ1-3

cdr3_aa: CASSVGLAGESYEQYF
cdr3_nt: TGTGCCAGCAGCGTAGGGCTAGCGGGAGAGTCTTACGAGCAGTACTTC
v_call: TRBV9
clone_size: .
d_call: TRBD2
j_call: TRBJ2-7

cdr3_aa: CASSLGISRNEQFF
cdr3_nt: TGTGCCAGCAGCTTAGGGATTAGCAGAAATGAGCAGTTCTTC
v_call: TRBV7-3
clone_size: .
d_call: .
j_call: TRBJ2-1

cdr3_aa: CASSPVSGTHYGYTF
cdr3_nt: TGTGCCAGCTCACCGGTATCGGGCACGCACTATGGCTACACCTTC
v_call: TRBV18
clone_size: .
d_call: .
j_call: TRBJ1-2

cdr3_aa: CASSWRPYPDTQYF
cdr3_nt: TGTGCCAGCAGTTGGAGGCCATATCCAGATACGCAGTATTTT
v_call: TRBV27
clone_size: .
d_call: .
j_call: TRBJ2-3

cdr3_aa: CASSEPAQTVNTEAFF
cdr3_nt: TGTGCCAGCAGTGAACCCGCACAGACAGTGAACACTGAAGCTTTCTTT
v_call: TRBV2
clone_size: .
d_call: .
j_call: TRBJ1-1

cdr3_aa: CASSATDGYNEQFF
cdr3_nt: TGTGCCAGCAGTGCGACTGACGGCTACAATGAGCAGTTCTTC
v_call: TRBV7-8
clone_size: .
d_call: .
j_call: TRBJ2-1